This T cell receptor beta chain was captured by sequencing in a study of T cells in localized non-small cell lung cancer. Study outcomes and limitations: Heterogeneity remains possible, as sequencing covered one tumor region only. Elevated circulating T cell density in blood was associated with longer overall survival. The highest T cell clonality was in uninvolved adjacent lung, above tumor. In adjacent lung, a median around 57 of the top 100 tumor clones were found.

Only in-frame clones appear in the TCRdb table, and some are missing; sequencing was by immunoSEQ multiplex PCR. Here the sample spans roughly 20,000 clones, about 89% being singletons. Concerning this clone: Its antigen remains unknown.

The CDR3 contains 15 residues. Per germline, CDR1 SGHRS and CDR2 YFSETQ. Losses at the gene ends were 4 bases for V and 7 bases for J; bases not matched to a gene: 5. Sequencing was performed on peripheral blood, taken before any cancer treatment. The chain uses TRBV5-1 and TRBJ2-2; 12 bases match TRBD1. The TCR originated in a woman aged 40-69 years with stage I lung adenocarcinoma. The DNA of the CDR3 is TGCGCCAGCAGCGCGGGACAGGGGGCAGGCGGGGAGCTGTTTTTT. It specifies CASSAGQGAGGELFF.